Below are 10 T cell receptor beta chains sequenced from a single sample in a study of HIV-infected children after antiretroviral therapy interruption. The TCR library was built from RNA with a 3' RACE protocol and unique molecular identifiers. TCRdb redid the calling of the 3' RACE reads with MiXCR, one entry per CDR3 protein. Among some 41,000 distinct CDR3 sequences listed, over 6% were seen once. Treatment meaning: PENTA 11 planned treatment interruption arm or continuous ART arm. Sequencing was performed on CD45RA+ CD4+ T cells from PBMCs, pooled from several time points, taken from a donor given antiretroviral therapy, either interrupted or continuous. The subset here: naive CD4+ CD45RA+ CD45RO- T cells. Every receptor here comes from a pool of human donors with HIV.

Only a few counts were recorded for this clonotype. The chain is built from TRBV11-2 and TRBJ2-1, with 10 bases aligning to TRBD2. Germline V gene sequence: CDR1 SGHAT, CDR2 FQNNGV. The CDR3 consists of 16 residues. J was trimmed by 6 bases and V by 6 bases; bases with no gene match: 11. CDR3 protein: CASRHISGRFPNEQFF. The CDR3 DNA follows: TGTGCCAGCAGACATATTAGCGGGAGGTTCCCCAATGAGCAGTTCTTC. The full variable domain, in which reference TRBV11-2 and TRBJ2-1 provide the parts outside the CDR3, is EAGVAQSPRYKIIEKRQSVAFWCNPISGHATLYWYQQILGQGPKLLIQFQNNGVVDDSQLPKDRFSAERLKGVDSTLKIQPAKLEDSAVYLCASRHISGRFPNEQFFGPGTRLTVL.

The chain employs TRBV18 and TRBJ2-5; a weak D match, TRBD1 (6 bases). Germline V gives CDR1 KGHSH, CDR2 LQKENI. The CDR3 sequence is 17 residues long. The V end lost 1 base, the J end lost 2 bases, and 17 bases lay between the germline ends. As DNA, the CDR3 is TGTGCCAGCTCACCACTCGCCTCCTTTGACAGGCAAGAGACCCAGTACTTC. Translated: CASSPLASFDRQETQYF.

This clonotype was observed many times. The chain has TRBV5-6 and TRBJ1-2; D call uncertain. CDR1 and CDR2 from the germline V gene are SGHDT and YYEEEE. The CDR3 is made up of 15 amino acids. V was pared by 4 bases and J by 7 bases, with 20 bases between. This CDR3 reads CASSTPGPPSSGYTF. The CDR3 DNA reads as TGTGCCAGCAGCACCCCGGGTCCCCCCAGTAGTGGCTACACCTTC.

At least ten counts were recorded for this clonotype. This chain connects TRBV7-9 to TRBJ2-7; D is perhaps TRBD1 or TRBD2 (5 bases each). From germline, CDR1 is SEHNR and CDR2 FQNEAQ (reference sequence). The CDR3 runs to 13 residues. Between the trimmed V and J ends, which lost 5 bases and 3 bases, there was a span of 11 bases. The CDR3 DNA sequence: TGTGCCAGCAGCCCCCCAGGGAGCTACGAGCAGTACTTC. Amino acid sequence: CASSPPGSYEQYF. The variable domain in full, completed from reference TRBV7-9 and TRBJ2-7, reads DTGVSQNPRHKITKRGQNVTFRCDPISEHNRLYWYRQTLGQGPEFLTYFQNEAQLEKSRLLSDRFSAERPKGSFSTLEIQRTEQGDSAMYLCASSPPGSYEQYFGPGTRLTVT.

This clonotype was counted ten times or more. This rearrangement joins TRBV4-1 to TRBJ1-1; D may be TRBD1 (6 bases). V gave up 1 base and J gave up 5 bases, with 11 bases separating them. The V gene's germline CDR1 is MGHRA and CDR2 YSYEKL. CDR3 length: 14 residues. The CDR3 here is CASSQGQGWTEAFF. The CDR3 DNA sequence: TGCGCCAGCAGCCAAGGCCAGGGGTGGACTGAAGCTTTCTTT.

Only a few counts were recorded for this clonotype. This sequence joins TRBV28 and TRBJ1-5, with a weak D call TRBD1 (5 bases). CDR1 and CDR2 (germline): MDHEN, SYDVKM. The V gene lost 1 base and the J gene lost 1 base, with 11 bases spanning the gap. The CDR3 runs 16 residues. CDR3 sequence (DNA): TGTGCCAGCAGTTTATTGGGCAGGGAGAGCAATCAGCCCCAGCATTTT. It yields the protein CASSLLGRESNQPQHF.

This clonotype was seen many times. This chain joins TRBV7-8 and TRBJ2-3, with D unclear. Trimming removed 5 bases from V and 2 bases from J, with 8 bases in between. This CDR3 is 13 amino acids long. CDR1 is SGHVS and CDR2 is FQNEAQ in the germline V gene. The CDR3 region has the DNA TGTGCCAGCAGCACACGAAACACAGATACGCAGTATTTT. Encoded protein: CASSTRNTDTQYF.

In this sample, this clonotype turned up a few times. The rearrangement uses TRBV11-2 and TRBJ2-1; the D gene could be TRBD1 or TRBD2 (5 bases each). Per the germline V gene, CDR1 is SGHAT and CDR2 is FQNNGV. This CDR3 is built from 15 residues. V shed 5 bases and J shed 6 bases, with 17 bases lying between them. The DNA for the CDR3 is TGTGCCAGCAGCAATTTCAAAAGTGGGGGCAATGAGCAGTTCTTC. It is translated as CASSNFKSGGNEQFF.

This clonotype occurred many times. One junction end does not reproduce the germline sequence, and a read error may be involved. The V and J genes are TRBV4-2 and TRBJ2-4; 7 nucleotides line up with TRBD1. From germline, CDR1 is LGHNA and CDR2 YNFKEQ. There are 15 residues in the CDR3. CDR3 in amino acids: CASSQDEGAQNTLYF. The CDR3 DNA sequence: TGTGCCAGCAGCCAAGATGAGGGGGCGCAAAACACCTTGTACTTT.

This clonotype was recorded at least ten times. The V gene is TRBV20-1, the J gene TRBJ2-1, with 7 bases aligning to TRBD2. With 5 bases clipped from V and 0 bases from J, the junction kept 10 bases outside the gene matches. Germline V gene sequence: CDR1 DFQATT, CDR2 SNEGSKA (reference sequence). The CDR3 is made up of 16 amino acids. This CDR3 reads CSALTRAGLSYNEQFF. In DNA form, the CDR3 reads TGCAGTGCTCTCACCCGAGCGGGGCTCTCCTACAATGAGCAGTTCTTC.